The rows below give T cell receptor beta chains drawn from one sample of a study of CD8 T cells in Susac syndrome. MiXCR, applied by TCRdb to the immunoSEQ multiplex PCR reads, yields one record per CDR3 protein. The table has about 130,000 distinct CDR3 sequences, 95% seen once. Input material: CD8+ T cells from PBMCs. The source of these receptors is a human donor with Susac syndrome. CDR3s include the opening cysteine and the closing phenylalanine or tryptophan. Fields, in order: J gene, V gene, clone size, D gene, CDR3 DNA, CDR3 protein. The D gene is left open where the match is weak. Size is stated for part of the rows, as once, few or many counts, or as a class when the clone is expanded.

>TRBJ2-4|TRBV4-2|.|.
TGTGCCAGCAGCCAAGAAAAGCCGGGACTAGCCAAAAACATTCAGTACTTC
CASSQEKPGLAKNIQYF
>TRBJ1-1|TRBV7-9|.|.
TGTGCCAGCAGCCCCAAGGGGCGTGAAGCTTTCTTT
CASSPKGREAFF
>TRBJ2-3|TRBV12-3/TRBV12-4|.|TRBD2
TGTGCCAGCACGGGCCCGGGAGGGGTGGATACGCAGTATTTT
CASTGPGGVDTQYF
>TRBJ1-1|TRBV4-1|.|.
TGCGCCAGCAGCTTTACAAGTATTCCGAACACTGAAGCTTTCTTT
CASSFTSIPNTEAFF
>TRBJ2-1|TRBV12-3/TRBV12-4|.|.
TGTGCCAGCAGTTACCCCGAGGGGGGCAATGAGCAGTTCTTC
CASSYPEGGNEQFF
>TRBJ2-7|TRBV27|.|.
TGTGCCAGCAGTTTGGGGCAGGGGCACGAGCAGTACTTC
CASSLGQGHEQYF
>TRBJ1-1|TRBV11-2|.|TRBD1
TGTGCCAGCAGCCCTCCGGGACAGGTTCCGTTGAACACTGAAGCTTTCTTT
CASSPPGQVPLNTEAFF
>TRBJ2-1|TRBV7-3|.|TRBD2
TGTGCCAGCAGCCCACGTGTGGGGGGAGGGCTCAATGAGCAGTTCTTC
CASSPRVGGGLNEQFF
>TRBJ2-1|TRBV3-1|.|.
TGTGCCAGCAGCCATTTCTTAAGCTCCTACAATGAGCAGTTCTTC
CASSHFLSSYNEQFF
>TRBJ2-7|TRBV7-9|.|TRBD2
TGTGCCAGCAGCTTACCGACTAGCGGGGGACACGAGCAGTACTTC
CASSLPTSGGHEQYF
>TRBJ2-1|TRBV3-1|.|TRBD2
TGTGCCAGCAGCCCACCAGGCCTAGCGGGTCCGGGGGAGTTCTTC
CASSPPGLAGPGEFF
>TRBJ2-7|TRBV29-1|.|TRBD2
TGCAGCGTTGAAGCACCCTGGGGCCGCGGGGGCGAGCAGTACTTC
CSVEAPWGRGGEQYF
>TRBJ1-2|TRBV19|.|.
TGTGCCAGTAGTATAAGAGGGCAGGGCCTACTCTATGGCTACACCTTC
CASSIRGQGLLYGYTF
>TRBJ2-7|TRBV9|once|.
TGTGCCAGCAGAGTAACGGGGACCTACGAGCAGTACTTC
CASRVTGTYEQYF
>TRBJ1-1|TRBV19|once|.
TGTGCCAGCAGATATGGCACTGAAGCTTTCTTT
CASRYGTEAFF
>TRBJ2-5|TRBV5-4|once|TRBD2
TGTGCCAGCAGCGCCGGGCTAGCGGGAGGGCCGATGGAGACCCAGTACTTC
CASSAGLAGGPMETQYF
>TRBJ2-7|TRBV6-5|.|.
TGTGCCAGCCCTCCCGCGGGGATCCTCTACGAGCAGTACTTC
CASPPAGILYEQYF
>TRBJ2-7|TRBV9|.|TRBD2
TGTGCCAGCGGGGGGGAGCGGGAGGGTGGAAACGAGCAGTACTTC
CASGGEREGGNEQYF